This TCR beta chain was documented in a study of blood T cell repertoires in COVID-19. About the research overall: Italy, Spain and the United States were the sources of the convalescent and acute COVID-19 samples. Sample material is recorded as cDNA or gDNA derived from T cells, B-cell-depleted T cells, or PBMCs.

The CDR3 spans 17 residues. V lost 4 bases, J lost 2 bases, and 10 bases stayed unmatched. Germline V gene sequence: CDR1 KGHDR, CDR2 SFDVKD. Per the authors' pipeline: By means of reference gene primer amplification, nucleated cell counts were estimated. The repertoire was sequenced with immunoSEQ multiplex PCR; TCRdb's copy has only in-frame clones and lacks some. Clone size and V and J calls were adopted from that table, with D and trimming inferred from the DNA. In the table there are 650,000 to 800,000 clones, 80% to 90% of which are singletons. The sample comprised peripheral blood. The rearrangement joins TRBV24-1 to TRBJ1-5; TRBD1 agrees at 7 bases. This TCR derives from a woman aged 18-29 years with acute or convalescent COVID-19. In DNA form, the CDR3 reads TGTGCCACCAGTGACCCGCCGACAGGGAGCCGCAATCAGCCCCAGCATTTT. It translates to CATSDPPTGSRNQPQHF.